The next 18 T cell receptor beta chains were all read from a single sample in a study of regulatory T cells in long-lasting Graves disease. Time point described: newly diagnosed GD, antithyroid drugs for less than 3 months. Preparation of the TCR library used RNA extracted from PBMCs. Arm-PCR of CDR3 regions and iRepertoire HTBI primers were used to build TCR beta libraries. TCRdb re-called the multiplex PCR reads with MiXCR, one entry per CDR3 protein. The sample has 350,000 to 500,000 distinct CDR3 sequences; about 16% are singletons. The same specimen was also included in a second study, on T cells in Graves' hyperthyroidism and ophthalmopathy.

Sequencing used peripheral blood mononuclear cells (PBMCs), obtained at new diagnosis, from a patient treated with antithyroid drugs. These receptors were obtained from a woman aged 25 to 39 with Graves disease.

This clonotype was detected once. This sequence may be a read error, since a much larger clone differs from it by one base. This chain's CDR3 is CASSLGLGGGSSYEQYF. CDR3 nucleotides: TGCGCCAGCAGCTTGGGCTTGGGGGGAGGATCCTCCTACGAGCAGTACTTC. The V call is TRBV5-1, the J call TRBJ2-7; tentative D call: TRBD2 (6 bases). CDR1 and CDR2 (germline): SGHRS, YFSETQ. The CDR3 contains 17 residues. Trimming cost V 0 bases and J 0 bases, with 16 bases left between them.

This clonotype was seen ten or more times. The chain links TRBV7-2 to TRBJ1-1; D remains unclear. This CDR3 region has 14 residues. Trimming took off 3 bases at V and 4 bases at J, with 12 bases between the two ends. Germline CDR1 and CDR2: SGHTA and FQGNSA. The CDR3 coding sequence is TGTGCCAGCAGCTTCCTTACGGAGGGCACTGAAGCTTTCTTT. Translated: CASSFLTEGTEAFF. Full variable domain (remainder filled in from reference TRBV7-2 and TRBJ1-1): GAGVSQSPSNKVTEKGKDVELRCDPISGHTALYWYRQSLGQGLEFLIYFQGNSAPDKSGLPSDRFSAERTGGSVSTLTIQRTQQEDSAVYLCASSFLTEGTEAFFGQGTRLTVV.

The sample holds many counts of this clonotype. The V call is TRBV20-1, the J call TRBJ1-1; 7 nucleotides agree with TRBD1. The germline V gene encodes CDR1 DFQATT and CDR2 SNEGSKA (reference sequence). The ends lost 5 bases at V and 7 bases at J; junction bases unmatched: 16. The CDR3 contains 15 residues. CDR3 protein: CSAPLPTGAAGEAFF. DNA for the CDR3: TGCAGTGCTCCACTTCCTACAGGGGCCGCGGGTGAAGCTTTCTTT.

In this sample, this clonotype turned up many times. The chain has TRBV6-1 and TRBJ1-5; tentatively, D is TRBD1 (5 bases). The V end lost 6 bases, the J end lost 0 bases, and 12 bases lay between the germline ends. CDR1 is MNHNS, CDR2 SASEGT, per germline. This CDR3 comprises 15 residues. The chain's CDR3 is CASSVDSGSNQPQHF. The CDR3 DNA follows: TGTGCCAGCAGCGTTGACAGCGGTAGCAATCAGCCCCAGCATTTT.

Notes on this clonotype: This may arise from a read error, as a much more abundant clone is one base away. The CDR3: CASSLAQVYNEQSF. The CDR3, as DNA: TGTGCCAGCAGCTTGGCGCAGGTCTACAATGAGCAGTCCTTC. The chain combines TRBV5-5 with TRBJ2-1; D is undetermined. This CDR3 is 14 amino acids long. Germline lookup yields CDR1 SGHKS and CDR2 YYEKEE (reference sequence). The whole variable domain, filled in from reference TRBV5-5 and TRBJ2-1, reads DAGVTQSPTHLIKTRGQQVTLRCSPISGHKSVSWYQQVLGQGPQFIFQYYEKEERGRGNFPDRFSARQFPNYSSELNVNALLLGDSALYLCASSLAQVYNEQSFGPGTRLTVL.

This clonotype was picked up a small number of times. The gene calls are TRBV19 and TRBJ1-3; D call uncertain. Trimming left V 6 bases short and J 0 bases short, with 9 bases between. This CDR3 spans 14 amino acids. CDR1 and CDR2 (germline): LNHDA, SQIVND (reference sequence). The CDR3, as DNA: TGTGCCAGTAGCGACGAGAGCTCTGGAAACACCATATATTTT. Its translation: CASSDESSGNTIYF.

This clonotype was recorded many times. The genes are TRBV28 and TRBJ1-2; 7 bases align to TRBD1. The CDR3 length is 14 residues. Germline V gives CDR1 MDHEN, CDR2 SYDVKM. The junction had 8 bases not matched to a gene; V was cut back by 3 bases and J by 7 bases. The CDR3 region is CASSFSLTGIGYTF. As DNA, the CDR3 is TGTGCCAGCAGTTTCTCATTGACAGGGATTGGCTACACCTTC.

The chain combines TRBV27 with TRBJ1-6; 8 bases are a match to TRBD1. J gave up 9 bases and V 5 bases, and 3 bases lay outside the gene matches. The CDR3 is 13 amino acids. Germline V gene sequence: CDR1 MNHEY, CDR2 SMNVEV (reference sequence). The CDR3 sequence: CASSRDRSSPLHF. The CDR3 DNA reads TGTGCCAGCAGTAGGGACAGGTCTTCACCCCTCCACTTT.

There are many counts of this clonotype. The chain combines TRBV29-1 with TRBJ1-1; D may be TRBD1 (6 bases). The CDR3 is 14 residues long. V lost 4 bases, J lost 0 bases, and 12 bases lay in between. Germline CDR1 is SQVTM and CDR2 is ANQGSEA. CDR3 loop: CSVGDISLNTEAFF. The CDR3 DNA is TGCAGCGTTGGGGACATCAGTTTGAACACTGAAGCTTTCTTT.

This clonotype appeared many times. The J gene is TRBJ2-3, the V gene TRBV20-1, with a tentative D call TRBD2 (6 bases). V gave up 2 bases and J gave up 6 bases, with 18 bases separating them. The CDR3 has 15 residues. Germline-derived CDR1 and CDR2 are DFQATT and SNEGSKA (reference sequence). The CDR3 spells CSARSLGGGGDTQYF. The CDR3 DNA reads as TGCAGTGCTAGATCCCTCGGAGGAGGAGGGGATACGCAGTATTTT.

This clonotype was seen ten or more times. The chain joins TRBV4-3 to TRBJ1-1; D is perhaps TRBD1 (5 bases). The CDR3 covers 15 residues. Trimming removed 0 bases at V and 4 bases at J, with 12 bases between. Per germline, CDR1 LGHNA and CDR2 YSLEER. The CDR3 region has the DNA TGCGCCAGCAGCCAAGATGGAAGGGGAGGCACTGAAGCTTTCTTT. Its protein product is CASSQDGRGGTEAFF.

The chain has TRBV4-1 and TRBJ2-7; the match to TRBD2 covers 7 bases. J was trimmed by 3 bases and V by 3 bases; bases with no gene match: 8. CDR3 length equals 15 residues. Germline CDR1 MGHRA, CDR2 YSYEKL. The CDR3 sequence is CASSHPVSGGYEQYF. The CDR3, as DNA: TGCGCCAGCAGCCACCCTGTCTCGGGGGGCTACGAGCAGTACTTC.

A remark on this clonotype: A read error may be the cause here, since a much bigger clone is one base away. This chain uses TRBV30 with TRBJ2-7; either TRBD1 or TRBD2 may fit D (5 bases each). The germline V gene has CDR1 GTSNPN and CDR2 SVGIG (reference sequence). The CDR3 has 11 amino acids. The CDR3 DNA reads TGTGCCTGGGGGACCGCGGACGACCAGTACTTC. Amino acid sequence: CAWGTADDQYF.

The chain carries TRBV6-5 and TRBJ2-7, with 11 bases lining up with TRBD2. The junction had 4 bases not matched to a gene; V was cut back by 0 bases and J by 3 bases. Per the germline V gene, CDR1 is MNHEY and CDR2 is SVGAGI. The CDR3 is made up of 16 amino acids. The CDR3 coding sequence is TGTGCCAGCAGTTACTCTCCTAGCGGGAGGCACTACGAGCAGTACTTC. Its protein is CASSYSPSGRHYEQYF.

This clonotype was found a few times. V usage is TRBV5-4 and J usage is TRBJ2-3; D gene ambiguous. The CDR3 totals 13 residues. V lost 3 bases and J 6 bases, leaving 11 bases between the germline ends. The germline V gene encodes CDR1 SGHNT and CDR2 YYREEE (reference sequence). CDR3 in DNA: TGTGCCAGCAGCTCTGGGGTTTTGGATACGCAGTATTTT. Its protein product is CASSSGVLDTQYF.

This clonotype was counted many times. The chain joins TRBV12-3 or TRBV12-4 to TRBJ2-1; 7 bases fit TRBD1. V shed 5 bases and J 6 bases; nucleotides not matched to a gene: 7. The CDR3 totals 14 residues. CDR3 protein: CASSPRDSSNEQFF. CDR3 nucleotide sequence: TGTGCCAGCAGTCCCCGGGACAGTAGCAATGAGCAGTTCTTC.

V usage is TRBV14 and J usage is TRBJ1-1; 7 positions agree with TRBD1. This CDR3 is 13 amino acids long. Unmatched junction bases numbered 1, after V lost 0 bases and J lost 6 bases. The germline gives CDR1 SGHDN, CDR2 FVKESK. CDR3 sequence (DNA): TGTGCCAGCAGCCAAGACGGGACAGCTGAAGCTTTCTTT. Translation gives CASSQDGTAEAFF.

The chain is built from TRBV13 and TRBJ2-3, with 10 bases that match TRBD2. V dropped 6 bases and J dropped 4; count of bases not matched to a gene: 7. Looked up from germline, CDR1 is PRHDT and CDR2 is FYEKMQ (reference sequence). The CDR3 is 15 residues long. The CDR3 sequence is CASRSEGLASDTQYF. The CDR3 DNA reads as TGTGCCAGCAGATCTGAGGGACTAGCGTCAGATACGCAGTATTTT.